This TCR beta chain derives from a study of OX40 agonist ivuxolimab in advanced cancers. Study in general: An agonistic human IgG2 monoclonal antibody against OX40 (CD134) was given. Approximately 40% of patients had received prior checkpoint inhibitor therapy. Findings and caveats of the study: Blood T cells, both CD4+ and CD8+, expanded clonally by week 6 at 0.1 to 3.0 mg/kg.

Drawing of blood for sampling happened at baseline, at cycle 4 day 1, and at cycle 7 day 1. TCRdb keeps only in-frame clones here, not all; method: immunoSEQ multiplex PCR. The sample lists approximately 64,000 clones, 75% to 85% occurring once. Unmatched junction bases numbered 9, after V lost 4 bases and J lost 3 bases. CDR3 size: 14 residues. CDR1 and CDR2 from the germline V gene are SQVTM and ANQGSEA. As for this clone: Antigen: not known.

The genes are TRBV29-1 and TRBJ2-7, with 7 bases aligning to TRBD2. The sample in question was CD4+ or CD8+ T cells sorted from blood, obtained in a trial of the OX40 agonist ivuxolimab. The sequence derives from an adult with an advanced solid tumor such as melanoma, head and neck, liver or kidney cancer. This CDR3 reads CSVVGGGRIYEQYF. The CDR3, as DNA: TGCAGCGTTGTTGGGGGGGGACGTATCTACGAGCAGTACTTC.